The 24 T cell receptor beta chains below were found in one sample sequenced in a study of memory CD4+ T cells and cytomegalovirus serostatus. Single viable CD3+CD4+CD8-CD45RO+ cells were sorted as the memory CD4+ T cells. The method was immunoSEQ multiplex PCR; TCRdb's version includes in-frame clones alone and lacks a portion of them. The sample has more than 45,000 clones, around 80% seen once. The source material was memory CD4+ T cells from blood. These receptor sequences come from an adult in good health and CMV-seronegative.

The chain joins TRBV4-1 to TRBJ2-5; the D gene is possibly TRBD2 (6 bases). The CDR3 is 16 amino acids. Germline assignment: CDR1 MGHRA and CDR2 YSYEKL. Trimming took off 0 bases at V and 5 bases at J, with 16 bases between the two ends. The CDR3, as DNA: TGCGCCAGCAGCCAAGATACGGGAGTTGGTTATGAGACCCAGTACTTC. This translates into CASSQDTGVGYETQYF.

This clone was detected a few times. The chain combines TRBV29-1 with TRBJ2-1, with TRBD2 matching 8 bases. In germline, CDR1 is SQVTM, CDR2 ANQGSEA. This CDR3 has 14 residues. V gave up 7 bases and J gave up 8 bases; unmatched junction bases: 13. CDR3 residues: CSGRRAGARDEQFF. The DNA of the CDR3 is TGCAGCGGGAGACGAGCGGGAGCGCGCGATGAGCAGTTCTTC.

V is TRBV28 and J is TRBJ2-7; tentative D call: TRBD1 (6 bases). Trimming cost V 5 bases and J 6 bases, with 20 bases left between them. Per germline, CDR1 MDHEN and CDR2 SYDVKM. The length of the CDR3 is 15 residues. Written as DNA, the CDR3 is TGTGCCAGCAGTCTGGGTGGGGGCGGAGGATCCGAGCAGTACTTC. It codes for CASSLGGGGGSEQYF.

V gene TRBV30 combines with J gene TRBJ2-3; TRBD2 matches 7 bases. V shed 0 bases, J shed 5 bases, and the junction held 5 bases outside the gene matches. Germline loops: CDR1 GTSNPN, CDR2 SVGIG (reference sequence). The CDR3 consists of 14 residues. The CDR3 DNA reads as TGTGCCTGGAGTGTCGGCGGGAGCCAAGATACGCAGTATTTT. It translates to CAWSVGGSQDTQYF.

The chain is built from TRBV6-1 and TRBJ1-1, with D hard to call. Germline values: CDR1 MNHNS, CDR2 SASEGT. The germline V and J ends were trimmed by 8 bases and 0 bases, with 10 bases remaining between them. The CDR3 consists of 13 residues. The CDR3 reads CASGDTVNTEAFF. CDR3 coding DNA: TGTGCCAGCGGCGACACCGTGAACACTGAAGCTTTCTTT.

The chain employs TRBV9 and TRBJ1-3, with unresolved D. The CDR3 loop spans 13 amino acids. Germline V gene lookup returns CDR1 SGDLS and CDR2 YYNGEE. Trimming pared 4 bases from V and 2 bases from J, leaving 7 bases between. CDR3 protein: CASSLGAGNTIYF. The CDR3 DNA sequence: TGTGCCAGCAGCCTAGGAGCTGGAAACACCATATATTTT.

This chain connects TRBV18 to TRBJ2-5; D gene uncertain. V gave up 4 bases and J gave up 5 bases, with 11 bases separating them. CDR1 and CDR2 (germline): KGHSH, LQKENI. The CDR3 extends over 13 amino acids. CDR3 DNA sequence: TGTGCCAGCTCACAATCGCCGGCTGAGACCCAGTACTTC. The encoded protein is CASSQSPAETQYF.

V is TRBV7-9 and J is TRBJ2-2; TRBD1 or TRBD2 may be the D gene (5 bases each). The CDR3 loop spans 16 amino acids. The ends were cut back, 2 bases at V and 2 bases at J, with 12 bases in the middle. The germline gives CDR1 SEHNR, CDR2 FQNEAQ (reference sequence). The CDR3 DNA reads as TGTGCCAGCAGCTTAAAAATGGGGGTCAACACCGGGGAGCTGTTTTTT. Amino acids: CASSLKMGVNTGELFF.

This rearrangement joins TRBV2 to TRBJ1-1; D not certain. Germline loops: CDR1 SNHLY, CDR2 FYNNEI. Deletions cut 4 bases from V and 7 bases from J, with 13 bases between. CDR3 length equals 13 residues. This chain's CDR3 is CASSVNLEGEAFF. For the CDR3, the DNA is TGTGCCAGCAGTGTAAATTTGGAGGGTGAAGCTTTCTTT. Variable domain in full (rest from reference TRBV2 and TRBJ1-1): EPEVTQTPSHQVTQMGQEVILRCVPISNHLYFYWYRQILGQKVEFLVSFYNNEISEKSEIFDDQFSVERPDGSNFTLKIRSTKLEDSAMYFCASSVNLEGEAFFGQGTRLTVV.

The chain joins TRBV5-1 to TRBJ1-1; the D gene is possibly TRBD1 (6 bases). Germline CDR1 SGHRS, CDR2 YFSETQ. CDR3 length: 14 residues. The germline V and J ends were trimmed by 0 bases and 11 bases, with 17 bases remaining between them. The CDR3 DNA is TGCGCCAGCAGCTTGGGCCCGGGACAAAGCGCTGCTTTCTTT. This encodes CASSLGPGQSAAFF.

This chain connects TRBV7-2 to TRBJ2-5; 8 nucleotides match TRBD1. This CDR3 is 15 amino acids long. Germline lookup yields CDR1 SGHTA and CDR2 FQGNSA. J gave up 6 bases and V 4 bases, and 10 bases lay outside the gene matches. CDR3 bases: TGTGCCAGCAGCTCCCCGACAGGGGAGGCGAAGACCCAGTACTTC. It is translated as CASSSPTGEAKTQYF.

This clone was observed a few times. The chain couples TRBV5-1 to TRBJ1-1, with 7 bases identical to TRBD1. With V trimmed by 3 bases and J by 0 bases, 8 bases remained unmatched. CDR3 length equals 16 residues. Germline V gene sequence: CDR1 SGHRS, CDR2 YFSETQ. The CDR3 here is CASSWTGALMNTEAFF. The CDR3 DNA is TGCGCCAGCAGCTGGACAGGCGCCCTTATGAACACTGAAGCTTTCTTT.

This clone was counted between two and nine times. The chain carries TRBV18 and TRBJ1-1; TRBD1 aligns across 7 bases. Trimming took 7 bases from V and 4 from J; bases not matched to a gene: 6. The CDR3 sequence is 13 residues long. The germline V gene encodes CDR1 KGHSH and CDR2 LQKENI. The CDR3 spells CASLRDSGTEAFF. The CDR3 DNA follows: TGTGCCAGCTTACGGGACAGCGGCACTGAAGCTTTCTTT.

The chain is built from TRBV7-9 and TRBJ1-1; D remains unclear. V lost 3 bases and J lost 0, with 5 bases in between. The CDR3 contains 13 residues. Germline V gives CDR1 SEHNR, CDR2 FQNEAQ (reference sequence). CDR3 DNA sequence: TGTGCCAGCAGCTTTGGAATGAACACTGAAGCTTTCTTT. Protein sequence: CASSFGMNTEAFF.

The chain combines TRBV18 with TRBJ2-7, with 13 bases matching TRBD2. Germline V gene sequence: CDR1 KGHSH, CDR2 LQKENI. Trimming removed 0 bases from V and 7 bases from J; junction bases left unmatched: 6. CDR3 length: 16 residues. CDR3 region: CASSPPTGTSGVEQYF. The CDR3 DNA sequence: TGTGCCAGCTCACCACCGACCGGGACTAGCGGGGTTGAGCAGTACTTC.

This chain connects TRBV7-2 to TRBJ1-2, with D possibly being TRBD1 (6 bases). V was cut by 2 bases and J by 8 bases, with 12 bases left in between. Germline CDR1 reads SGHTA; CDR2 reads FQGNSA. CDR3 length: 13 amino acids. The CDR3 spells CASSLSPQGGYTF. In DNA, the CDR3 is TGTGCCAGCAGCTTATCCCCCCAGGGGGGCTACACCTTC.

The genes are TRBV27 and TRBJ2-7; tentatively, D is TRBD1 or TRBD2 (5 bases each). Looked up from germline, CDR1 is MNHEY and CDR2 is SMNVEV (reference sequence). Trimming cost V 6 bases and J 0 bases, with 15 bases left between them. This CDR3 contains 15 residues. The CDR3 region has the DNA TGTGCCAGCAGCAAATCCGGGACGGACTCCTACGAGCAGTACTTC. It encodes CASSKSGTDSYEQYF.

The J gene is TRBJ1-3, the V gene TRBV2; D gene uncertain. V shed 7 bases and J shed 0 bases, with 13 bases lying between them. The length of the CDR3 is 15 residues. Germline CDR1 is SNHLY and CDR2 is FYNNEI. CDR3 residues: CASIPESRSGNTIYF. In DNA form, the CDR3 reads TGTGCCAGCATTCCAGAATCACGCTCTGGAAACACCATATATTTT.

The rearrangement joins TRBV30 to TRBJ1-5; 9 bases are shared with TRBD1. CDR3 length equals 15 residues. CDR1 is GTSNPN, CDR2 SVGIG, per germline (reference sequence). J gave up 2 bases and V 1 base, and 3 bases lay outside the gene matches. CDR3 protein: CAWSEDRGGNQPQHF. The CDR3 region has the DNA TGTGCCTGGAGTGAGGACAGGGGAGGCAATCAGCCCCAGCATTTT.

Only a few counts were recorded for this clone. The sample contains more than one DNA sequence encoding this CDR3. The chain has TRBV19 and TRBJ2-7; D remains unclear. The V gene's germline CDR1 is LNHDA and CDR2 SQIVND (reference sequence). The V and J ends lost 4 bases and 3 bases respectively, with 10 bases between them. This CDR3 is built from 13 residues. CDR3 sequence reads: CASSNRGDYEQYF. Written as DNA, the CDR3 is TGTGCCAGTAGTAACCGAGGAGACTACGAGCAGTACTTC.

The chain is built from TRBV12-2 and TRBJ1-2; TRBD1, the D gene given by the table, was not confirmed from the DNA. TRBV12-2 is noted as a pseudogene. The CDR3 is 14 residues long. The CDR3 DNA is TGTGCAAGTCGCCCCAGGGACAGGGACAATGGCTACACCTTC. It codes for CASRPRDRDNGYTF.

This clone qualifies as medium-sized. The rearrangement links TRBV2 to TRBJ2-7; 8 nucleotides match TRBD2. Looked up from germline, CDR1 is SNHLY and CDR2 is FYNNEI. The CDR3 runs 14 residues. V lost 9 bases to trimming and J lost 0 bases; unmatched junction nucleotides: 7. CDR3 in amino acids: CASLAGSNSYEQYF. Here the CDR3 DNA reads TGTGCCAGTTTAGCGGGAAGCAACTCCTACGAGCAGTACTTC.

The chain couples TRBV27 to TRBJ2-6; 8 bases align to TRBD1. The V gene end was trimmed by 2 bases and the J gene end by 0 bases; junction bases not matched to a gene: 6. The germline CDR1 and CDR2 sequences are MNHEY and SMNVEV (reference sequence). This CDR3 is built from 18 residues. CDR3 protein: CASSLRAGGHSGANVLTF. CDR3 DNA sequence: TGTGCCAGCAGTTTACGGGCAGGGGGCCACTCTGGGGCCAACGTCCTGACTTTC.

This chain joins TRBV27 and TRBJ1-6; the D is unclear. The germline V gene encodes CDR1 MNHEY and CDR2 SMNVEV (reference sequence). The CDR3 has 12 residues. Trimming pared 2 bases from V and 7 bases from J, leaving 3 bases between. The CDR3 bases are TGTGCCAGCAGTTTAAGGAATTCACCCCTCCACTTT. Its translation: CASSLRNSPLHF.